This TCR beta chain was profiled in a study of T-cell memory formation after mild COVID-19. TCRdb analysed the 5' RACE reads with MiXCR anew, one entry per CDR3 protein. Of roughly 99,000 distinct CDR3 sequences listed, 13% to 15% were seen once; the top ten hold less than 45%. Whole-study findings and limits: Among contracting clones, CD4+ were mainly CM/EM and CD8+ enriched in EMRA.

To note about this clonotype: Its target is not known.

Sample: PBMCs or a T cell subset sorted from them (not recorded which). The sequence came from a man aged 18 to 30 who had mild COVID-19 (a few samples of this study predate the infection). Cell type and time point are not known.

The CDR3 DNA is TGTGCCAGTAGTATAGGTCGGGGGGCAACCTACAATGAGCAGTTCTTC. Translation: CASSIGRGATYNEQFF. This rearrangement joins TRBV19 to TRBJ2-1; TRBD2 might be the D (7 bases). The germline V and J ends were trimmed by 1 base and 2 bases, with 12 bases remaining between them. This CDR3 has 16 amino acids. Germline-derived CDR1 and CDR2 are LNHDA and SQIVND (reference sequence).